The rows below give T cell receptor beta chains drawn from one sample of a study of blood T cell repertoires in COVID-19. Sequencing used immunoSEQ multiplex PCR; TCRdb keeps in-frame clones, though not all of them. The data show about 130,000 clones, 70% to 85% seen once. The sequencing sample was made of peripheral blood. The receptors derive from a woman in her forties or fifties with acute or convalescent COVID-19. Both conserved end residues are part of each CDR3. A D gene is named only where the DNA matches it firmly. Clone size, where shown, is once, few, many, or a class for clones that have expanded.

d_gene	v_gene	j_gene	abundance	CDR3nt	CDR3aa
.	TRBV9	TRBJ1-1	.	TGTGCCAGCAGCGTAGACACCTTGAACACTGAAGCTTTCTTT	CASSVDTLNTEAFF
TRBD1	TRBV5-1	TRBJ1-3	.	TGCGCCAGCAGCTTGGCCCAGAGGACAGGGGGGAGATTCTCTGGAAACACCATATATTTT	CASSLAQRTGGRFSGNTIYF
.	TRBV10-1	TRBJ2-2	.	TGCGCCAGCAGTGAGTCGAGGGCAGGGGCCGGGGAGCTGTTTTTT	CASSESRAGAGELFF
.	TRBV9	TRBJ1-1	once	TGTGCCAGCAGCGTTCAGGGGACCGCGAACACTGAAGCTTTCTTT	CASSVQGTANTEAFF
.	TRBV18	TRBJ1-1	.	TGTGCCAGCTCACCATGGGAGATGAACACTGAAGCTTTCTTT	CASSPWEMNTEAFF
TRBD2	TRBV10-3	TRBJ2-3	.	TGTGCCATCAGCCCTAGCGGGGGCACAGATACGCAGTATTTT	CAISPSGGTDTQYF
.	TRBV7-2	TRBJ2-1	.	TGTGCCAGCAGCTTGGTGCGGGGCCCCTACAATGAGCAGTTCTTC	CASSLVRGPYNEQFF
TRBD2	TRBV30	TRBJ2-1	few	TGTGCCTGGAGGAAGACTAGCGGGGGCAACCAGTTCTTC	CAWRKTSGGNQFF
.	TRBV9	TRBJ2-7	.	TGTGCCAGCAGTCAAGATCCACGAGGTTACGAGCAGTACTTC	CASSQDPRGYEQYF
.	TRBV21-1	TRBJ2-2	.	.	CASSKGFGTGSTGELFF
.	TRBV7-8	TRBJ1-5	.	TGTGCCAGCAGCTTAGCAAGTCAGGGGATCGCCAATCAGCCCCAGCATTTT	CASSLASQGIANQPQHF
.	TRBV19	TRBJ1-1	few	TGTGCCAGTACCGACGGAGGGGTCACTGAAGCTTTCTTT	CASTDGGVTEAFF
TRBD2	TRBV10-3	TRBJ2-3	.	TGTGCCATCAGAAAAGGAACACCCGGGACTAGCGGGGGGGCCGGAGATACGCAGTATTTT	CAIRKGTPGTSGGAGDTQYF
.	TRBV30	TRBJ2-2	.	TGTGCCTGGCGAGGGTCCGGCACCGGGGAGCTGTTTTTT	CAWRGSGTGELFF
TRBD1	TRBV2	TRBJ2-7	once	TGTGCCATCCGTAAAGTGGGACAGGCGACCTACGAGCAGTACTTC	CAIRKVGQATYEQYF
.	TRBV5-1	TRBJ2-3	.	TGCGCCAGCAGCTTGGACCAGGGAACAGATACGCAGTATTTT	CASSLDQGTDTQYF
.	TRBV19	TRBJ2-6	.	TGTGCCAGTAGTATTAGGTCGGGGGGCAGCTCTGGGGCCAACGTCCTGACTTTC	CASSIRSGGSSGANVLTF
.	TRBV27	TRBJ1-6	.	TGTGCCAGCAGTTCACCAGGGCGTTCACCCCTCCACTTT	CASSSPGRSPLHF
TRBD1	TRBV7-9	TRBJ1-1	.	TGTGCCAGCAGCTGGGGACAGGGGGCGGTCACTGAAGCTTTCTTT	CASSWGQGAVTEAFF
.	TRBV6-1	TRBJ1-1	.	TGTGCCAGCAGTGACAGGGCAGACACTGAAGCTTTCTTT	CASSDRADTEAFF
TRBD1	TRBV6-1	TRBJ1-1	.	TGTGCCAGCAGTGAAACAGGGGGCGTTATGAACACTGAAGCTTTCTTT	CASSETGGVMNTEAFF
TRBD1	TRBV27	TRBJ2-7	.	TGTGCCAGCAGTCCAATTATGACAGGGGGTAAAAACGAGCAGTACTTC	CASSPIMTGGKNEQYF
TRBD1	TRBV30	TRBJ1-2	.	TGTGCCTGGACCCAGGGGGACTATGGCTACACCTTC	CAWTQGDYGYTF
TRBD1	TRBV19	TRBJ1-4	.	TGTGCCAGTAGTATCAAGGGGGCGCCGGGTGAAAAACTGTTTTTT	CASSIKGAPGEKLFF
TRBD1	TRBV28	TRBJ1-2	.	TGTGCCAGCAGTTTTCAGGGGGCGGAGGAGGACTATGGCTACACCTTC	CASSFQGAEEDYGYTF
.	TRBV2	TRBJ1-5	.	TGTGCCAGCAGTCTAGGGGGAAGCAATCAGCCCCAGCATTTT	CASSLGGSNQPQHF
.	TRBV7-9	TRBJ2-3	once	TGTGCCAGCAGCTTAGCCCAGGGCACAGATACGCAGTATTTT	CASSLAQGTDTQYF
.	TRBV18	TRBJ1-2	.	TGTGCCACCTCAGGTATAGCTAACTATGGCTACACCTTC	CATSGIANYGYTF
TRBD2	TRBV3-1/TRBV3-2	TRBJ2-7	.	TGTGCCAGCAGCCAAGAAACTCGGGGGGGCAACGAGCAGTACTTC	CASSQETRGGNEQYF
TRBD2	TRBV5-4	TRBJ2-3	once	TGTGCCAGCAGGCCGGGACTAGCGGGCGAGGGGGATACGCAGTATTTT	CASRPGLAGEGDTQYF
.	TRBV30	TRBJ1-6	.	TGTGCCTGGGCCAAGGACAATTCCAATTCACCCCTCCACTTT	CAWAKDNSNSPLHF
.	TRBV6-1	TRBJ1-6	.	TGTGCCAGCAGTGAAGACCCAGACAGTTCACCCCTCCACTTT	CASSEDPDSSPLHF
.	TRBV7-3	TRBJ2-1	once	TGTGCCAGCAGCTCCGGGGGACTTGGGATCAATGAGCAGTTCTTC	CASSSGGLGINEQFF
TRBD1	TRBV5-1	TRBJ1-1	.	TGCGCCAGCAGCTTGGCCGTCTTTGGACAGGCGAACACTGAAGCTTTCTTT	CASSLAVFGQANTEAFF
TRBD2	TRBV27	TRBJ2-1	.	TGTGCCAGCAGTTTAGCAGCGGGGCTTTACAATGAGCAGTTCTTC	CASSLAAGLYNEQFF
TRBD2	TRBV2	TRBJ2-7	.	TGTGCCAGCATTGGACTAGCGGGGGCCTTGAGCGAGCAGTACTTC	CASIGLAGALSEQYF
.	TRBV30	TRBJ1-2	once	TGTGCCTGGGTCCGGGAGATGGGCTATGGCTACACCTTC	CAWVREMGYGYTF
TRBD1	TRBV6-5	TRBJ1-1	once	TGTGCCAGCAGTTACGCGCCGGGACAGGGGAGAACGGCTTTCTTT	CASSYAPGQGRTAFF
.	TRBV9	TRBJ1-2	.	TGTGCCAGCAGCCCGGACTCGGGCAACTATGGCTACACCTTC	CASSPDSGNYGYTF
.	TRBV27	TRBJ1-6	once	TGTGCCAGCAGATTACAGGATAATTCACCCCTCCACTTT	CASRLQDNSPLHF
.	TRBV29-1	TRBJ1-1	.	TGCAGCGTTTTGCTACAGGGTCGGGAAATGGGGTCTGAAGCTTTCTTT	CSVLLQGREMGSEAFF
TRBD1	TRBV19	TRBJ1-5	once	TGTGCCAGTATACGTGTTCAGGGGGCTGGACAGCCCCAGCATTTT	CASIRVQGAGQPQHF
.	TRBV3-1/TRBV3-2	TRBJ1-1	few	TGTGCCAGCAGCCAAGATTTGTACAGGCCCAAAGCTTTCTTT	CASSQDLYRPKAFF
.	TRBV3-1/TRBV3-2	TRBJ1-1	.	TGTGCCAGCACCCCGAGCTCCAATATGAACACTGAAGCTTTCTTT	CASTPSSNMNTEAFF
TRBD1	TRBV6-5	TRBJ2-7	.	TGTGCCAGCAGCCAGGACAGGGCCTCCTACGAGCAGTACTTC	CASSQDRASYEQYF
TRBD2	TRBV9	TRBJ2-7	.	TGTGCCAGCAGCGTAGACCCTAGCGGGGGGGCCTACGAGCAGTACTTC	CASSVDPSGGAYEQYF
TRBD1	TRBV24-1	TRBJ2-7	.	TGTGCCACCAGTGATTCAGAACAGGGGACACTTGGCGAGCAGTACTTC	CATSDSEQGTLGEQYF